The entry below describes one T cell receptor beta chain. This sample was taken from a study of blood T cell repertoires in COVID-19. Study-level background: From the United States, Italy and Spain came samples of acute and convalescent COVID-19.

Assay: immunoSEQ multiplex PCR; the TCRdb copy retains only in-frame clones and omits some. In the table there are approximately 290,000 clones, around nine tenths of which are singletons. CDR1 is LGHNA, CDR2 YSLEER, per germline. V lost 0 bases and J lost 8, with 14 bases in between. The CDR3 covers 15 residues. The sequence derives from a woman in her sixties or seventies with acute or convalescent COVID-19. Specimen: peripheral blood. The chain employs TRBV4-3 and TRBJ2-1; maybe TRBD2 (5 bases). The CDR3 loop is CASSQDKRGSDEQFF. For the CDR3, the DNA is TGCGCCAGCAGCCAAGATAAACGAGGGTCGGATGAGCAGTTCTTC.